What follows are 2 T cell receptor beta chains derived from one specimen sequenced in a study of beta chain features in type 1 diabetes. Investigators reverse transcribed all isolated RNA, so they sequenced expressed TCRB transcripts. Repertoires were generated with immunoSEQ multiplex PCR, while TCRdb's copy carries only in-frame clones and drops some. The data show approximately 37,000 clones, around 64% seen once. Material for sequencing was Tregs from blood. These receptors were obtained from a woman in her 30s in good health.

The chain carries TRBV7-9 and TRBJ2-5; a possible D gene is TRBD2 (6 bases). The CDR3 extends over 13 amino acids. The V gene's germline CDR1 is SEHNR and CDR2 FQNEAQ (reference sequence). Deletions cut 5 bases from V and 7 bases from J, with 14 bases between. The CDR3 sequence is CASSPTSPATQYF. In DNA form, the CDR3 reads TGTGCCAGCAGCCCCACTAGCCCAGCGACCCAGTACTTC.

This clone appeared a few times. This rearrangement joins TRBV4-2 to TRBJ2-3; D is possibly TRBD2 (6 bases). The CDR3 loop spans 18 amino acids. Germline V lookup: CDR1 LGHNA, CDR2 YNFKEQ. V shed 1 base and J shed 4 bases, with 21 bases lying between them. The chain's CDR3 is CASSQGRASEGLSDTQYF. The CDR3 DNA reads TGTGCCAGCAGCCAAGGAAGGGCTAGCGAGGGGCTTTCAGATACGCAGTATTTT.